The T cell receptor (beta chain) under discussion was sequenced for a study of cytomegalovirus exposure and HLA in healthy donors. PCR used 60 Vbeta primers and 13 Jbeta primers. Here immunoSEQ multiplex PCR was the method, and the copy in TCRdb shows in-frame clones only, minus some. The repertoire includes 90,000 to 110,000 clones, approximately 72% of them detected once, and around 1.3% sits in the top ten. As for this clone: What it binds is unknown.

The donors (healthy individuals) were bone marrow donors. Study outcomes and limitations: Fewer N-insertions (relative to the 666-donor mean) were reportedly seen in an Asian-associated ancestry cluster in a later analysis. Links to common viral pathogens appeared, in a later analysis, for several of the most significant clusters. Around 18,000 TCR beta sequences were associated with HLA alleles at 0.05 false discovery rate in a later analysis.

Per germline, CDR1 SEHNR and CDR2 FQNEAQ (reference sequence). This CDR3 comprises 12 residues. Trimming shortened V by 6 bases and J by 10 bases, and 15 bases separated the two germline ends. The clonotype originates from a man younger than 40 in good health and CMV-seronegative. This rearrangement joins TRBV7-9 to TRBJ1-1, with a tentative D call TRBD1 (6 bases). Sequenced: PBMCs. The CDR3 nucleotides read TGTGCCAGCAGTCAAGACAGGCTCAGAGCTTTCTTT. As protein: CASSQDRLRAFF.